This is a list of T cell receptor beta chains from one sample in a study of prognosis after radiotherapy for stage I lung cancer. One entry per CDR3 protein, called by TCRdb with MiXCR from the multiplex PCR reads. The sample yields about 59,000 distinct CDR3 sequences, roughly 29% seen once. The sample here was PBMCs, taken before or after stereotactic body radiation therapy (not recorded which). The receptors originated from a donor over 45 with non-small cell lung cancer. Each CDR3 is given with its conserved first and last residue. D genes are given only for firm matches. Clone size is shown for a subset of rows, as once, few, many or a class of expanded clone.

>TRBV5-4|TRBJ1-2|many|-
CASSSRQANYGYTF
TGTGCCAGCAGCTCCCGACAGGCTAACTATGGCTACACCTTC
>TRBV6-5|TRBJ1-1|many|-
CASSYGPPNTEAFF
TGTGCCAGCAGTTACGGACCGCCGAACACTGAAGCTTTCTTT
>TRBV7-2|TRBJ2-7|many|-
CASSLGGGGYYEQYF
TGTGCCAGCAGCTTAGGGGGCGGGGGCTATTACGAGCAGTACTTC
>TRBV20-1|TRBJ2-3|-|-
CSAREYGGPDTQYF
TGCAGTGCTAGAGAATATGGGGGGCCAGATACGCAGTATTTT
>TRBV20-1|TRBJ2-2|many|TRBD2
CSARDGGVNTGELFF
TGCAGTGCTAGAGATGGGGGGGTTAACACCGGGGAGCTGTTTTTT
>TRBV5-1|TRBJ1-1|many|TRBD1
CASSSDRENTEAFF
TGCGCCAGCAGTTCCGACAGGGAGAACACTGAAGCTTTCTTT
>TRBV19|TRBJ1-2|many|-
CATITANYGYTF
TGTGCCACCATTACAGCTAACTATGGCTACACCTTC
>TRBV5-1|TRBJ2-5|many|-
CASSLEARQETQYF
TGCGCCAGCAGCTTGGAGGCCCGCCAAGAGACCCAGTACTTC
>TRBV20-1|TRBJ1-6|many|-
CSARDASETKGSPLHF
TGCAGTGCTAGAGATGCATCGGAAACTAAGGGTTCACCCCTCCACTTT
>TRBV5-1|TRBJ2-1|many|TRBD1
CASQTGTGNNEQFF
TGCGCCAGCCAGACCGGGACAGGCAACAATGAGCAGTTCTTC
>TRBV30|TRBJ1-4|many|-
CAQLAGVGEKLFF
TGTGCCCAGCTGGCGGGGGTTGGCGAAAAACTGTTTTTT
>TRBV12-3/TRBV12-4|TRBJ2-1|few|-
CASGGGEKGYNEQFF
TGTGCCAGCGGGGGTGGGGAGAAGGGCTACAATGAGCAGTTCTTC
>TRBV9|TRBJ1-1|once|-
CASSVDGVNTEAFF
TGTGCCAGCAGCGTAGATGGGGTGAACACTGAAGCTTTCTTT
>TRBV12-3/TRBV12-4|TRBJ1-6|medium-sized|-
CASRTRGGNSPLHF
TGTGCCAGCAGGACCAGGGGAGGTAATTCACCCCTCCACTTT
>TRBV12-3/TRBV12-4|TRBJ2-7|-|-
CSSSLARRVHQQYF
TGTTCCAGCAGTTTAGCGCGTAGGGTCCACCAGCAGTACTTC
>TRBV20-1|TRBJ1-4|many|-
CSAGQQAGELFF
TGCAGTGCGGGTCAACAGGCCGGGGAACTGTTTTTT
>TRBV9|TRBJ2-3|many|-
CASSVTGYRTDTQYF
TGTGCCAGCAGCGTAACGGGGTATAGGACAGATACGCAGTATTTT
>TRBV6-1|TRBJ2-4|many|-
CASTDWDKNIQYF
TGTGCCAGCACCGACTGGGACAAAAACATTCAGTACTTC
>TRBV20-1|TRBJ1-2|many|TRBD1
CSARTQQGYGYTF
TGCAGTGCCCGGACACAACAGGGGTATGGCTACACCTTC
>TRBV7-2|TRBJ1-6|many|TRBD1
CASSSRDSYNSPLHF
TGTGCCAGCAGCTCCCGGGACAGCTATAATTCACCCCTCCACTTT
>TRBV18|TRBJ1-2|few|TRBD1
CASSPPSRGYGYTF
TGTGCCAGCTCACCACCGTCCAGGGGGTATGGCTACACCTTC
>TRBV5-1|TRBJ2-2|-|-
CASSLGWGAGELFF
TGCGCCAGCAGCTTGGGTTGGGGGGCCGGGGAGCTGTTTTTT
>TRBV12-3/TRBV12-4|TRBJ1-6|many|TRBD1
CASSLGGQGILNSPLHF
TGTGCCAGCAGTTTAGGGGGACAGGGGATTTTAAATTCACCCCTCCACTTT
>TRBV4-1|TRBJ2-5|-|-
CASSQDLIGADGKTQYF
TGCGCCAGCAGCCAAGATCTTATTGGGGCCGATGGGAAGACCCAGTACTTC
>TRBV12-3/TRBV12-4|TRBJ1-1|many|-
CASSFVRNTEAFF
TGTGCCAGCAGTTTTGTCAGGAACACTGAAGCTTTCTTT
>TRBV4-1|TRBJ1-4|many|-
CASSQDYRVWEEKLFF
TGCGCCAGCAGCCAAGACTACAGGGTATGGGAAGAAAAACTGTTTTTT
>TRBV6-2/TRBV6-3|TRBJ1-1|many|-
CASSPTGTSSTEAFF
TGTGCCAGCAGTCCTACCGGGACCTCGAGCACTGAAGCTTTCTTT
>TRBV3-1|TRBJ2-1|many|-
CASSQEGRPGPQFF
TGTGCCAGCAGCCAAGAGGGGAGACCGGGCCCCCAGTTCTTC
>TRBV2|TRBJ2-1|many|-
CASRFESSYNEQFF
TGTGCCAGCAGATTTGAGAGCTCCTACAATGAGCAGTTCTTC
>TRBV6-5|TRBJ1-2|many|-
CASSLYPRDGYTF
TGTGCCAGCAGTTTGTACCCCAGAGATGGCTACACCTTC
>TRBV24-1|TRBJ2-1|many|TRBD2
CATSDRGGRGDEQFF
TGTGCCACCAGTGATCGGGGGGGCCGGGGTGATGAGCAGTTCTTC
>TRBV6-4|TRBJ1-1|many|-
CAIFLRVGWGTEAFF
TGTGCCATCTTTTTGCGGGTGGGTTGGGGGACTGAAGCTTTCTTT
>TRBV4-1|TRBJ2-7|many|TRBD1
CASSQDLRTGDEQYF
TGCGCCAGCAGCCAAGATCTACGGACAGGGGACGAGCAGTACTTC
>TRBV11-2|TRBJ1-5|many|TRBD1
CASSSGGRSNQPQHF
TGTGCCAGCAGCTCAGGGGGCCGGAGCAATCAGCCCCAGCATTTT
>TRBV4-2|TRBJ2-1|many|-
CASSQGPGEGMDEQFF
TGTGCCAGCAGCCAAGGCCCAGGGGAAGGTATGGATGAGCAGTTCTTC
>TRBV6-1|TRBJ1-1|many|-
CASSEAEARVEAFF
TGTGCCAGCAGTGAAGCGGAGGCGCGGGTTGAAGCTTTCTTT
>TRBV7-2|TRBJ2-5|many|-
CASSPGAVQETQYF
TGTGCCAGCAGCCCGGGGGCGGTCCAAGAGACCCAGTACTTC
>TRBV3-1|TRBJ1-2|many|-
CASSLAAGYGYTF
TGTGCCAGCAGCCTAGCAGCGGGGTATGGCTACACCTTC
>TRBV6-1|TRBJ2-1|-|TRBD1
CASSHITGATGSYNEQFF
TGTGCCAGCAGCCATATCACAGGGGCGACGGGCTCCTACAATGAGCAGTTCTTC
>TRBV7-9|TRBJ1-2|many|-
CASSLAIRNGYTF
TGTGCCAGCAGCTTAGCGATTCGTAACGGCTACACCTTC
>TRBV6-2/TRBV6-3|TRBJ2-3|-|-
CVSSERVWGTDTQYF
TGTGTCAGCAGTGAGAGGGTATGGGGCACAGATACGCAGTATTTT
>TRBV7-9|TRBJ1-6|many|-
CASSLENSPLHF
TGTGCCAGCAGCTTAGAGAATTCACCCCTCCACTTT
>TRBV10-3|TRBJ2-3|many|-
CATTPDNPPTDTQYF
TGTGCCACCACACCGGACAACCCCCCCACAGATACGCAGTATTTT
>TRBV6-1|TRBJ2-7|many|TRBD1
CASSPGQVGYEQYF
TGTGCCAGCAGTCCCGGACAGGTGGGCTACGAGCAGTACTTC
>TRBV6-1|TRBJ2-3|many|-
CASSPDGGPTDTQYF
TGTGCCAGCAGTCCCGACGGGGGGCCGACAGATACGCAGTATTTT
>TRBV7-8|TRBJ1-2|-|-
CASSLGVTGTYGYTF
TGTGCCAGCAGCCTAGGTGTGACAGGCACCTATGGCTACACCTTC
>TRBV6-1|TRBJ1-2|-|-
CASYSSEVQLYGYTF
TGTGCCAGTTACTCCTCTGAGGTCCAGCTCTATGGCTACACCTTC
>TRBV19|TRBJ2-7|-|TRBD1
CASSPAGGSYEQYF
TGTGCCAGTAGTCCCGCAGGGGGTTCCTACGAGCAGTACTTC
>TRBV3-1|TRBJ2-7|many|-
CATRARGYEQYF
TGTGCAACCCGGGCCAGGGGCTACGAGCAGTACTTC
>TRBV20-1|TRBJ2-1|many|-
CSARTEAGVYNEQFF
TGCAGTGCTAGAACGGAGGCAGGGGTATACAATGAGCAGTTCTTC
>TRBV5-1|TRBJ2-1|many|TRBD2
CASSLEPLSSGGAGEQFF
TGCGCCAGCAGCCTCGAACCTCTATCTAGCGGGGGGGCCGGTGAGCAGTTCTTC
>TRBV7-2|TRBJ2-2|many|-
CASSLSLNTGELFF
TGTGCCAGCAGCTTATCACTAAACACCGGGGAGCTGTTTTTT
>TRBV4-2|TRBJ1-2|many|-
CASSRSSGAYGYTF
TGTGCCAGCAGCCGTTCCTCAGGGGCCTATGGCTACACCTTC